This T cell receptor beta chain derives from a study of T cells in localized non-small cell lung cancer. General study results and limits: Multi-region tumor sequencing was not done, so intratumor heterogeneity could not be excluded. Greater T cell density in blood accompanied longer overall survival.

This clone was observed a few times. Antigen: not known. The data were produced by immunoSEQ multiplex PCR, yet TCRdb's version contains in-frame clones alone and is incomplete. The data show about 35,000 clones, around 92% seen once. There are 11 residues in the CDR3. V lost 0 bases and J lost 8, with 7 bases in between. Germline V gene sequence: CDR1 DFQATT, CDR2 SNEGSKA (reference sequence). This receptor was obtained from a female donor at least 60 years old with stage I lung adenocarcinoma. The sequencing used peripheral blood, collected before any cancer treatment. The chain recombines TRBV20-1 with TRBJ1-2; the D gene is possibly TRBD1 (5 bases). The CDR3 DNA sequence: TGCAGTGCTAGAGACAGGGAAGGCTACACCTTC. It specifies CSARDREGYTF.